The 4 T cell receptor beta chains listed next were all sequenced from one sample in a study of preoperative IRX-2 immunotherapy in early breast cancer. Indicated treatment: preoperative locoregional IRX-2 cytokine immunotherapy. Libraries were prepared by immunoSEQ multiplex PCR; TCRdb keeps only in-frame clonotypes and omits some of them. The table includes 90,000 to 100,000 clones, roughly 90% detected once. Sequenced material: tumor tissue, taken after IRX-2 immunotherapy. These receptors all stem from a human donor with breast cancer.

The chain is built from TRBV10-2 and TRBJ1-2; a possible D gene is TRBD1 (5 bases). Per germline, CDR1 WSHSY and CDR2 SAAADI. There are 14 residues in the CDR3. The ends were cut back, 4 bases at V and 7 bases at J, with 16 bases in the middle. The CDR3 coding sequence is TGCGCCAGCAGTGCTGAAAGGGGTGTTCGTGGCTACACCTTC. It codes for CASSAERGVRGYTF.

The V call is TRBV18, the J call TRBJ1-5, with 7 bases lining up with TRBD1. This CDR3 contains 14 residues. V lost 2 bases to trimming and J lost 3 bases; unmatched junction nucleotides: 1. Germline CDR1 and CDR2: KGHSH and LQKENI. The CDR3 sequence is CASSPGQANQPQHF. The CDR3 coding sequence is TGTGCCAGCTCACCAGGACAGGCCAATCAGCCCCAGCATTTT. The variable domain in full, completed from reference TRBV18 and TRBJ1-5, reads NAGVMQNPRHLVRRRGQEARLRCSPMKGHSHVYWYRQLPEEGLKFMVYLQKENIIDESGMPKERFSAEFPKEGPSILRIQQVVRGDSAAYFCASSPGQANQPQHFGDGTRLSIL.

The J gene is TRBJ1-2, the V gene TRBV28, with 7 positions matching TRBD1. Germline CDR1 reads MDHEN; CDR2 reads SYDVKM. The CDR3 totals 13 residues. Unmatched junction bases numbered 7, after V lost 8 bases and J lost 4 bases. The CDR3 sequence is CASSQGVVYGYTF. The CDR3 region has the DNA TGTGCCAGCTCGCAGGGGGTAGTCTATGGCTACACCTTC.

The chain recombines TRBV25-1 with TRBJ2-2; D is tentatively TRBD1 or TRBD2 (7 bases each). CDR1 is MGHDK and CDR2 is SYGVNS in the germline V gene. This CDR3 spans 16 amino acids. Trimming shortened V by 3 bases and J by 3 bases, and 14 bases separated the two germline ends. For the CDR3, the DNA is TGTGCCAGCAGTGAGGGAGGGGGCGCGGACACCGGGGAGCTGTTTTTT. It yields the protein CASSEGGGADTGELFF.